This T cell receptor beta chain comes out of a study of OX40 agonist ivuxolimab in advanced cancers. Whole-study results and caveats: Certain nonresponders likewise exhibited a low normalized T-cell clonal expansion.

Produced via immunoSEQ multiplex PCR; TCRdb's table is partial and in-frame only. The sample records fewer than 30,000 clones, approximately 79% being singletons. Exclusion applied to patients with autoimmune disease history or systemic immunosuppression. A remark on this clone: Its antigen is not identified.

The sequence was collected from an adult with an advanced solid tumor such as melanoma, head and neck, liver or kidney cancer. The input for sequencing was CD4+ or CD8+ T cells sorted from blood, taken in a trial of the OX40 agonist ivuxolimab.

The CDR3 nucleotides are TGTGCCAGCAGCATCCGGGACAGGGGGGTCAATGAGCAGTTCTTC. This sequence encodes CASSIRDRGVNEQFF. V gene TRBV13 combines with J gene TRBJ2-1, with 11 nucleotides matching TRBD1. V was clipped by 5 bases and J by 6 bases; unmatched bases: 6. The CDR3 length is 15 residues. Germline CDR1 reads PRHDT; CDR2 reads FYEKMQ (reference sequence).